This entry features one T cell receptor beta chain sequence. What it recognizes is unknown. This record comes from a study of T cell clonotyping in hematopoietic cell transplantation. Overall study results and limits: Few recipient clonotypes overlapped donors; over 97% were de novo at given depth.

Time point specified: recipient sample about 28 days before transplant, after cytoreduction. TCRdb keeps only in-frame clones here, not all; method: immunoSEQ multiplex PCR. The sample has roughly 28,000 clones; around 93% are singletons. The clonotype was recovered from a middle-aged man with acute myeloid leukemia. Some clones in this sample may be carry-over from other donors' samples. The sample was peripheral blood mononuclear cells, taken before stem cell transplant.

This CDR3 is CASSFQGANEKLFF. CDR3 in DNA: TGTGCCAGCAGTTTTCAGGGGGCTAATGAAAAACTGTTTTTT. The chain carries TRBV6-6 and TRBJ1-4; TRBD1 matches 7 bases. The V and J ends lost 4 bases and 3 bases, in that order; junction bases with no gene match: 2. Looked up from germline, CDR1 is MNHNY and CDR2 is SVGAGI (reference sequence). This CDR3 spans 14 amino acids.